Included here is one TCR beta chain sequence, with context. Its antigen is not identified. Data came from immunoSEQ multiplex PCR; TCRdb stores just in-frame clones and leaves some out. The sample lists about 330,000 clones, 87% occurring once. The sample belongs to a study of cytomegalovirus exposure and HLA in healthy donors. Broader study findings: According to a subsequent analysis, TCR clusters from the first cohort were inclined to appear together in the 120 validation repertoires. Both high specificity and high sensitivity reportedly marked the classifier's diagnosis of cytomegalovirus status. In vitro assays verified that a few CMV-associated chains recognized CMV antigens specifically.

While the first cohort had fewer than 850 subjects, the donors belonged to the separate validation cohort of about 120 subjects. This receptor was taken from a woman aged 25 to 45 in good health and CMV-seropositive. Source material: PBMCs.

CDR3 bases: TGCGCCAGCAGCCAGCTTCCCTCAGGGAGCTCCTATAATTCACCCCTCCACTTT. Amino acid sequence: CASSQLPSGSSYNSPLHF. V usage is TRBV4-1 and J usage is TRBJ1-6; a possible D gene is TRBD1 (5 bases). The CDR3 consists of 18 residues. Germline V gives CDR1 MGHRA, CDR2 YSYEKL. Between the trimmed V and J ends, which lost 3 bases and 0 bases, there was a span of 15 bases.